The 8 T cell receptor beta chains listed next were all sequenced from one sample in a study of human versus mouse CDR3 diversity and MHC coevolution (dated 2017 in TCRdb). Libraries were made using the immunoSEQ multiplex PCR assay. Here the immuneACCESS table is served through TCRdb, limited to in-frame sequences with V and J called. Missing clones are a known gap in these copies; in checked studies unresolved V genes cover under half, and the rest lacks a known reason. A total of 60,000 or so clones appear in this sample, approximately 94% of them only once. The ten largest clones take up approximately 19% of the sample. The source material was naive CD4+ T cells from blood. The cell subset or site label for this specimen denotes: CD45RO-negative CD62L-positive naive CD4 T cells. The receptor source for this set is a person aged 55-75 years in good health.

The chain joins TRBV7-7 to TRBJ2-7; TRBD1 matches at 10 bases. Trimming removed 6 bases from V and 4 bases from J; junction bases left unmatched: 6. The CDR3 contains 14 residues. Germline lookup yields CDR1 SSHAT and CDR2 FNYEAQ (reference sequence). The CDR3 loop is CASRRQGAPYEQYF. The CDR3 region has the DNA TGTGCCAGCAGGCGACAGGGGGCACCGTACGAGCAGTACTTC.

This chain links TRBV5-1 with TRBJ1-3; a weak D match, TRBD1 (5 bases). V lost 4 bases, J lost 0 bases, and 14 bases lay in between. This CDR3 region has 16 residues. Germline loops: CDR1 SGHRS, CDR2 YFSETQ. The CDR3 DNA is TGCGCCAGCAGCCTAGACAGCCCGAGCTCTGGAAACACCATATATTTT. As protein: CASSLDSPSSGNTIYF.

This rearrangement joins TRBV10-1 to TRBJ2-1, with TRBD2 identical over 7 bases. There are 15 residues in the CDR3. Germline V gives CDR1 WNHNN, CDR2 SYGVQD (reference sequence). V lost 0 bases and J lost 2; bases outside the gene matches: 1. This CDR3 is CASSESGTTYNEQFF. CDR3 coding DNA: TGCGCCAGCAGTGAGTCCGGGACTACCTACAATGAGCAGTTCTTC.

The gene calls are TRBV9 and TRBJ1-3; D may be TRBD1 (5 bases). V was shortened by 4 bases and J by 4 bases, with 15 bases between the two germline ends. The CDR3 covers 15 residues. Germline V gene lookup returns CDR1 SGDLS and CDR2 YYNGEE. The CDR3 protein is CASSPRSGQGNTIYF. DNA for the CDR3: TGTGCCAGCAGCCCTCGGAGTGGACAAGGAAACACCATATATTTT.

V usage is TRBV5-4 and J usage is TRBJ1-1; TRBD1 might be the D (5 bases). Deletions cut 3 bases from V and 4 bases from J, with 10 bases between. The germline CDR1 and CDR2 sequences are SGHNT and YYREEE (reference sequence). The CDR3 totals 13 residues. CDR3 in DNA: TGTGCCAGCAGCTCGCGGGGGGTCACTGAAGCTTTCTTT. This gives the protein CASSSRGVTEAFF.

The gene calls are TRBV5-6 and TRBJ1-1, with TRBD1 matching over 8 bases. Per the germline V gene, CDR1 is SGHDT and CDR2 is YYEEEE. V was clipped by 4 bases and J by 1 base; unmatched bases: 3. The CDR3 extends over 14 amino acids. DNA of the CDR3: TGTGCCAGCAGCAGGGACAGGTCGAACACTGAAGCTTTCTTT. Its translation: CASSRDRSNTEAFF.

This chain connects TRBV15 to TRBJ1-2; the match to TRBD1 covers 7 bases. CDR3 length equals 14 residues. The V gene end was trimmed by 4 bases and the J gene end by 2 bases; junction bases not matched to a gene: 4. The germline gives CDR1 LNHNV, CDR2 YYDKDF (reference sequence). The chain's CDR3 is CATSTQQGNYGYTF. CDR3 DNA: TGTGCCACCAGCACTCAACAGGGGAACTATGGCTACACCTTC.

This chain uses TRBV18 with TRBJ1-1, with a tentative D call TRBD1 (5 bases). Germline lookup yields CDR1 KGHSH and CDR2 LQKENI. Trimming shortened V by 3 bases and J by 8 bases, and 10 bases separated the two germline ends. CDR3 length: 12 amino acids. The CDR3 sequence: CASSPSRAEAFF. The DNA of the CDR3 is TGTGCCAGCTCACCGTCCAGGGCCGAAGCTTTCTTT.